This is a list of T cell receptor beta chains from one sample in a study of cytomegalovirus exposure and HLA in healthy donors. Clones were read by immunoSEQ multiplex PCR, and TCRdb kept only the in-frame ones, dropping some. The data hold 85,000 to 120,000 clones, with 70% to 90% observed a single time. Sequenced material: PBMCs. The source is a man aged 35-49 years in good health and CMV-seronegative. Each CDR3 is given with its conserved first and last residue. Fields, in order: clone size, J gene, V gene, CDR3 protein. Expanded clones are given a class, and other clones once, few, many or no size at all.

abundance: NA; j_gene: TRBJ1-2; v_gene: TRBV7-2; CDR3aa: CASSSIGGADYGYTF
abundance: NA; j_gene: TRBJ2-2; v_gene: TRBV9; CDR3aa: CASSVEAGKNTGELFF
abundance: few; j_gene: TRBJ2-1; v_gene: TRBV29-1; CDR3aa: CSAEGGATSSYNEQFF
abundance: NA; j_gene: TRBJ2-1; v_gene: TRBV5-1; CDR3aa: CASSLSGGANEQFF
abundance: NA; j_gene: TRBJ1-1; v_gene: TRBV14; CDR3aa: CASSRNRAMNTEAFF
abundance: once; j_gene: TRBJ2-5; v_gene: TRBV14; CDR3aa: CASSPGGQAKPLSPYF
abundance: NA; j_gene: TRBJ1-5; v_gene: TRBV19; CDR3aa: CASSGGTGGGQPQHF
abundance: NA; j_gene: TRBJ2-7; v_gene: TRBV12-5; CDR3aa: CASGFLSGVGSYEQYF
abundance: NA; j_gene: TRBJ2-3; v_gene: TRBV6-5; CDR3aa: CASSYRGQSHTQYF
abundance: NA; j_gene: TRBJ2-7; v_gene: TRBV4-2; CDR3aa: CASSQVSDWIPYEQYF
abundance: NA; j_gene: TRBJ2-2; v_gene: TRBV7-6; CDR3aa: CASRWDSGIVSGELFF
abundance: NA; j_gene: TRBJ1-6; v_gene: TRBV18; CDR3aa: CASSPAGTGIKSLHF
abundance: NA; j_gene: TRBJ2-2; v_gene: TRBV7-3; CDR3aa: CASSLVGGGNTGELFF
abundance: NA; j_gene: TRBJ2-3; v_gene: TRBV2; CDR3aa: CASSELLSGGTDTQYF
abundance: NA; j_gene: TRBJ2-3; v_gene: TRBV4-3; CDR3aa: CASSRKMGRRLAGGTTDAQYF
abundance: NA; j_gene: TRBJ1-1; v_gene: TRBV12-2; CDR3aa: CASRLAQGRAFF
abundance: NA; j_gene: TRBJ1-1; v_gene: TRBV7-2; CDR3aa: CASSLRQLATEAFF
abundance: NA; j_gene: TRBJ1-1; v_gene: TRBV7-8; CDR3aa: CASSLAHRLEIRVSEAFF
abundance: few; j_gene: TRBJ1-2; v_gene: TRBV6-4; CDR3aa: CASSGTADSYGYTF
abundance: once; j_gene: TRBJ2-3; v_gene: TRBV2; CDR3aa: CASSGFRGGPDTQYF
abundance: NA; j_gene: TRBJ2-5; v_gene: TRBV19; CDR3aa: CASSIGGQAQETQYF
abundance: NA; j_gene: TRBJ2-1; v_gene: TRBV6-5; CDR3aa: CASSYTGTVDNEQFF
abundance: once; j_gene: TRBJ1-6; v_gene: TRBV7-6; CDR3aa: CASSLVEGAKNSPLHF
abundance: NA; j_gene: TRBJ1-6; v_gene: TRBV7-2; CDR3aa: CASSLIGRTPRSPLHF
abundance: NA; j_gene: TRBJ2-7; v_gene: TRBV4-1; CDR3aa: CASSQDPTPGSSYEQYF
abundance: NA; j_gene: TRBJ1-2; v_gene: TRBV5-8; CDR3aa: CASSLGTGNYGYTF
abundance: NA; j_gene: TRBJ1-6; v_gene: TRBV28; CDR3aa: CASSLSGFSPLHF
abundance: NA; j_gene: TRBJ1-1; v_gene: TRBV4-2; CDR3aa: CASSQDRQGNTEAFF
abundance: once; j_gene: TRBJ2-1; v_gene: TRBV5-1; CDR3aa: CASSSPQTGYNEQFF
abundance: NA; j_gene: TRBJ1-2; v_gene: TRBV5-1; CDR3aa: CASSLNSNYGYTF
abundance: NA; j_gene: TRBJ1-1; v_gene: TRBV7-9; CDR3aa: CASSSPGLSSVNTKAFF
abundance: few; j_gene: TRBJ1-1; v_gene: TRBV19; CDR3aa: CASSISHRESEAFF
abundance: NA; j_gene: TRBJ1-5; v_gene: TRBV7-9; CDR3aa: CASSTNRDQPQHF
abundance: NA; j_gene: TRBJ1-2; v_gene: TRBV5-1; CDR3aa: CASSGGQGATLYGYTF
abundance: NA; j_gene: TRBJ2-3; v_gene: TRBV9; CDR3aa: CASSVQVQATDTQYF
abundance: once; j_gene: TRBJ2-1; v_gene: TRBV7-3; CDR3aa: CASSFPGLKSYNEQFF
abundance: NA; j_gene: TRBJ2-3; v_gene: TRBV19; CDR3aa: CASSAGEKATQYF
abundance: NA; j_gene: TRBJ2-2; v_gene: TRBV7-9; CDR3aa: CASSLVSGTGELFF
abundance: few; j_gene: TRBJ2-2; v_gene: TRBV27; CDR3aa: CASSSSTGELFF
abundance: NA; j_gene: TRBJ1-2; v_gene: TRBV28; CDR3aa: CASSLSGGHYGYTF
abundance: few; j_gene: TRBJ2-7; v_gene: TRBV4-2; CDR3aa: CASSRGDRGFAEQYF
abundance: NA; j_gene: TRBJ1-2; v_gene: TRBV6-5; CDR3aa: CASSHQGNYGYTF